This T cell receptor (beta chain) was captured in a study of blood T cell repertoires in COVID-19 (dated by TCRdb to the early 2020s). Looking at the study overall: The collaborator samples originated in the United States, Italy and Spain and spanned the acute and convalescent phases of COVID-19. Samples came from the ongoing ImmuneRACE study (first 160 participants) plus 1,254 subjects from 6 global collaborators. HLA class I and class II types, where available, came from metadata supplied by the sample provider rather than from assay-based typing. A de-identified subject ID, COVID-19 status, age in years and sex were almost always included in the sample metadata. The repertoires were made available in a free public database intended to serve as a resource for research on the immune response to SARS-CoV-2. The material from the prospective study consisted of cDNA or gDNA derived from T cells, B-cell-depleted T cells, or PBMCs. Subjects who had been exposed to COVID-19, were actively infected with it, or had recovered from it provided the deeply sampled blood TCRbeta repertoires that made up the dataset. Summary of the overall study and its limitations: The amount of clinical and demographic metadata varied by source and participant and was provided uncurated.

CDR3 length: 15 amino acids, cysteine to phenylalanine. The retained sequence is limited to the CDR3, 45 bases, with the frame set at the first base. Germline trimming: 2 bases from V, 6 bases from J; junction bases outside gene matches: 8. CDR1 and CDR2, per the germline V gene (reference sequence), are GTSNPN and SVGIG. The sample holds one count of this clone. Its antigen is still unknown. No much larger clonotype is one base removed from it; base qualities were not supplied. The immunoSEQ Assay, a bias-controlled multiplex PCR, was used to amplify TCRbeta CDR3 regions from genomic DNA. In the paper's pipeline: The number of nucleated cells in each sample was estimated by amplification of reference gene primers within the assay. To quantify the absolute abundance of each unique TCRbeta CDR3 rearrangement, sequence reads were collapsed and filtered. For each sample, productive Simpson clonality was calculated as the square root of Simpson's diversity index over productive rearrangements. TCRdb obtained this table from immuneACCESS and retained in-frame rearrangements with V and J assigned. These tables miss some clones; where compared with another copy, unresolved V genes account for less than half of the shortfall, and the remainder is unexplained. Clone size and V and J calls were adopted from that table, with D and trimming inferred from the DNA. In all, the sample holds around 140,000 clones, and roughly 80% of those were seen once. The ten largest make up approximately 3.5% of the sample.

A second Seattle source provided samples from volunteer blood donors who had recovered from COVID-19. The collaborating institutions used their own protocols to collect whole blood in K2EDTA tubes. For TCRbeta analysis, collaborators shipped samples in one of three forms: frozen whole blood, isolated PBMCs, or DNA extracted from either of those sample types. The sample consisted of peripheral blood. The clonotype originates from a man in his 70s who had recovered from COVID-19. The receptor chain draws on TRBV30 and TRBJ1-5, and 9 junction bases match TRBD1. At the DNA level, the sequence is TGTGCCTGGAGTATGGGACAGGGAACGGGTCAGCCCCAGCATTTT. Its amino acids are CAWSMGQGTGQPQHF.